The rows below give T cell receptor beta chains drawn from one sample of a study of T cell responses to AZD1222 COVID-19 vaccine. Assay used: immunoSEQ multiplex PCR; TCRdb lists only in-frame clones, some missing. The sample records 150,000 to 200,000 clones, over 80% being singletons. The input for sequencing was peripheral blood, taken 28 days after the second dose of the MenACWY control vaccine. Receptor source: an adult who received the MenACWY meningococcal vaccine as a control. Each CDR3 is given with its conserved first and last residue. A D gene is named only where the DNA matches it firmly. For some rows the clone size is stated as once, few or many, or as a class when expanded; others skip it.

J gene,clone size,V gene,D gene,CDR3 DNA,CDR3 protein
TRBJ2-7,-,TRBV7-2,TRBD2,TGTGCCAGCAACCTAACAGAGTGGCTAGCGGGTTCGTACGAGCAGTACTTC,CASNLTEWLAGSYEQYF
TRBJ1-3,-,TRBV7-2,-,TGTGCCAGCAGCTTAGCGTATCTGAGCTCTGGAAACACCATATATTTT,CASSLAYLSSGNTIYF
TRBJ1-2,-,TRBV19,-,TGTGCCAGTAGTAAGTGGGACGGAAACCCTAACTATGGCTACACCTTC,CASSKWDGNPNYGYTF
TRBJ1-2,-,TRBV27,-,TGTGCCAGCAGTCCAGGGGCAGGAGGCTACACCTTC,CASSPGAGGYTF
TRBJ1-1,-,TRBV5-1,-,TGCGCCAGCAGCCCCGAGGGGAACACTGAAGCTTTCTTT,CASSPEGNTEAFF
TRBJ2-7,-,TRBV28,-,TGTGCCAGCAGCTGGAGCGGGTTCGCCTACGAGCAGTACTTC,CASSWSGFAYEQYF
TRBJ1-5,-,TRBV28,-,TGTGCCAGCAGTTTACACAGGGAGGATCAGCCCCAGCATTTT,CASSLHREDQPQHF
TRBJ1-5,-,TRBV10-3,-,TGTGCCATCAGTGAGAGACAGAAGGGCAATCAGCCCCAGCATTTT,CAISERQKGNQPQHF
TRBJ2-7,-,TRBV5-6,-,TGTGCCAGCACCGAAACAGGAGTCGTCCGACACGAGCAGTACTTC,CASTETGVVRHEQYF
TRBJ2-1,-,TRBV12-3/TRBV12-4,-,TGTGCCAGCAGTTTCGTGCGGGGGCATGAGCAGTTCTTC,CASSFVRGHEQFF
TRBJ1-1,-,TRBV6-6,-,TGTGCCAGCGGGAATCGGGCTACGGCCAACACTGAAGCTTTCTTT,CASGNRATANTEAFF
TRBJ1-5,once,TRBV4-3,TRBD1,TGCGCCAGCAGCCAAAGCTTGACAGGGGCTAATCAGCCCCAGCATTTT,CASSQSLTGANQPQHF
TRBJ1-3,-,TRBV7-2,-,TGTGCCAGCAGCTTTGGCGGGGACCCCGGAAACACCATATATTTT,CASSFGGDPGNTIYF
TRBJ2-7,-,TRBV11-2,-,TGTGCCAGCAGCTTAGCTAGATACGAGCAGTACTTC,CASSLARYEQYF
TRBJ2-7,-,TRBV6-6,-,TGTGCCAGCGGACGCCTCGGGTACGAGCAGTACTTC,CASGRLGYEQYF
TRBJ2-7,-,TRBV18,-,TGTGCCAGCTCACCAGGGGGAAACGAGCAGTACTTC,CASSPGGNEQYF
TRBJ1-4,-,TRBV11-2,-,TGTGCCAGCAGCGCCCGTTTGGGGGGGGCGGGTGAAAAACTGTTTTTT,CASSARLGGAGEKLFF
TRBJ2-1,-,TRBV7-2,-,TGTGCCAGCAGCGGAGACGGGAACTCCTACAATGAGCAGTTCTTC,CASSGDGNSYNEQFF
TRBJ2-7,-,TRBV27,TRBD1,TGTGCCAGCAGTTTCGGGACAGAAACTTACGAGCAGTACTTC,CASSFGTETYEQYF
TRBJ2-2,-,TRBV10-1,-,TGCGCCAGCAGTCCAAGAGCCGGGGAGCTGTTTTTT,CASSPRAGELFF
TRBJ2-5,-,TRBV19,-,TGTGCCAGTAGTAAGGGACCGCAGGGAGAAGAGACCCAGTACTTC,CASSKGPQGEETQYF
TRBJ2-2,-,TRBV4-3,TRBD2,TGCGCCAGCAGCCAAGATCTGACTAGCGGGAGAAAAACCGGGGAGCTGTTTTTT,CASSQDLTSGRKTGELFF
TRBJ1-3,-,TRBV15,TRBD1,TGTGCCACCAGCGAACAGGGGGCTGGAAACACCATATATTTT,CATSEQGAGNTIYF
TRBJ2-5,once,TRBV2,-,TGTGCCAGCAGCGGGTCCGCTCTCTCTCCTGGGGAGACCCAGTACTTC,CASSGSALSPGETQYF
TRBJ2-7,-,TRBV2,-,TGTGCTGGCCGGGACACGGCCTACGAGCAGTACTTC,CAGRDTAYEQYF
TRBJ2-3,-,TRBV28,-,TGTGCCAGCAGTCCCCAACGTGGTGTCCCAGATACGCAGTATTTT,CASSPQRGVPDTQYF
TRBJ2-1,-,TRBV20-1,-,TGCAGTGCCCAACCAGGGGAGCAGTTCTTC,CSAQPGEQFF
TRBJ1-5,few,TRBV15,-,TGTGCCACCAGCAGGGGAGGGAACGATCAGCCCCAGCATTTT,CATSRGGNDQPQHF
TRBJ2-7,-,TRBV28,TRBD1,TGTGCCACAGGACAGGGGGGGTACGAGCAGTACTTC,CATGQGGYEQYF
TRBJ1-1,-,TRBV3-1/TRBV3-2,-,TGTGCCAGCAGCCAAGACGGAGGGGTGGGGATCACTGAAGCTTTCTTT,CASSQDGGVGITEAFF
TRBJ2-1,-,TRBV5-1,-,TGCGCCAGCAGCCCTCAGTTGGCCTACAATGAGCAGTTCTTC,CASSPQLAYNEQFF
TRBJ2-5,once,TRBV3-1/TRBV3-2,-,TGTGCCAGCAGCCAAGACAGGGTCCCTAGGGAGACCCAGTACTTC,CASSQDRVPRETQYF
TRBJ1-1,-,TRBV11-3,-,TGTGCCAGCAGCCAAGGGACACCTATGAACACTGAAGCTTTCTTT,CASSQGTPMNTEAFF
TRBJ1-2,-,TRBV15,TRBD1,TGTGCCACCAGCACGGACAGGGAAGGCTATGGCTACACCTTC,CATSTDREGYGYTF
TRBJ2-7,-,TRBV19,-,TGTGCCAGTAGTTGGGCTGGACCAGCCTACGAGCAGTACTTC,CASSWAGPAYEQYF
TRBJ2-2,-,TRBV9,-,TGTGCCAGCGAACGGACCGGGGAGCTGTTTTTT,CASERTGELFF
TRBJ1-5,-,TRBV24-1,-,TGTGCCACCAGTGATTGGGGTAATCAGCCCCAGCATTTT,CATSDWGNQPQHF
TRBJ1-2,once,TRBV15,-,TGTGCCACCAGCAGAGGTGGCGTGGTCAGCCATGGCTACACCTTC,CATSRGGVVSHGYTF
TRBJ1-5,-,TRBV19,-,TGTGCCAGTAGTATAAAGCGGGTCGGAACGGCTTATCAGCCCCAGCATTTT,CASSIKRVGTAYQPQHF
TRBJ1-4,-,TRBV12-3/TRBV12-4,-,TGTGCCAGCACCAACAACCGGGATGAAAAACTGTTTTTT,CASTNNRDEKLFF
TRBJ1-2,-,TRBV30,-,TGTGCCTGGAGTGTCAGGGCCCCGGCGCATGGCTACACCTTC,CAWSVRAPAHGYTF
TRBJ1-6,-,TRBV6-5,-,TGTGCCAGCAGGTGGGGGAGGGGTTCACCCCTCCACTTT,CASRWGRGSPLHF
TRBJ1-2,-,TRBV4-3,-,TGCGCCAGCAGCCAAGTCCCAGGGTCGAATTTCTATGGCTACACCTTC,CASSQVPGSNFYGYTF
TRBJ2-1,-,TRBV19,-,TGTGCCAGTAGTATCGTGGGTCGTGCCTACAATGAGCAGTTCTTC,CASSIVGRAYNEQFF
TRBJ2-5,-,TRBV10-3,-,TGTGCCATCAGTGACCCCGGACAGAACCAAGAGACCCAGTACTTC,CAISDPGQNQETQYF
TRBJ1-5,once,TRBV6-2/TRBV6-3,-,TGTGCCAGCAGTTACTCGGGGGGGGAGCCCCAGCATTTT,CASSYSGGEPQHF
TRBJ1-3,-,TRBV5-1,-,TGCGCCAGCAGTCTCCAAGGGGAGTCTGGAAACACCATATATTTT,CASSLQGESGNTIYF
TRBJ2-5,-,TRBV7-2,-,TGTGCCAGCGGCCCAAGGACTCTTGGGGAGACCCAGTACTTC,CASGPRTLGETQYF
TRBJ1-5,-,TRBV3-1/TRBV3-2,-,TGTGCCAGCAGCCGACAGGAGGATCAGCCCCAGCATTTT,CASSRQEDQPQHF